What follows are 8 T cell receptor beta chains derived from one specimen sequenced in a study of patients and donors after allogeneic stem cell transplantation (dated by TCRdb to 2018 to 2021). The library was built by means of RT-PCR. Sequencing took place on a NextSeq 550. The public reads were reanalyzed by TCRdb: fastp trimming at Q25, MiXCR alignment, in-frame beta chains only. Each entry is one CDR3 protein sequence, shown with its most common DNA and genes. The sample records 150,000 to 200,000 distinct CDR3 sequences, about 32% of which are singletons. The ten most abundant clones make up around 3.2% of the sample. Material for sequencing was blood, either unsorted or a sorted T cell fraction (not recorded which). These receptors all come from a human donor who was either an allogeneic HSCT recipient or a stem cell or donor lymphocyte infusion donor (not recorded which). It is not recorded whose cells these are; they may come from a transplant donor.

J is TRBJ2-5 and V is TRBV11-2; unclear D gene. The V gene's germline CDR1 is SGHAT and CDR2 FQNNGV. The V end lost 4 bases, the J end lost 7 bases, and 13 bases lay between the germline ends. This CDR3 region has 13 residues. DNA for the CDR3: TGTGCCAGCAGCTCCGGTTGGGCCCGGACCCAGTACTTC. Translating it yields CASSSGWARTQYF.

The chain links TRBV7-8 to TRBJ2-1; the D is unclear. Germline CDR1 reads SGHVS; CDR2 reads FQNEAQ. V lost 1 base, J lost 2 bases, and 12 bases lay in between. The CDR3 sequence is 16 residues long. The chain's CDR3 is CASSLVTFTPYNEQFF. In DNA form, the CDR3 reads TGTGCCAGCAGCTTAGTTACGTTTACCCCCTACAATGAGCAGTTCTTC.

This clonotype was recorded a few times. The J gene is TRBJ2-7, the V gene TRBV4-1, with a tentative D call TRBD2 (5 bases). The germline CDR1 and CDR2 sequences are MGHRA and YSYEKL. The CDR3 covers 16 residues. V lost 0 bases, J lost 3 bases, and 15 bases lay in between. The CDR3 region is CASSQDLGDWGYEQYF. In DNA form, the CDR3 reads TGCGCCAGCAGCCAAGACCTCGGGGATTGGGGCTACGAGCAGTACTTC.

This chain links TRBV20-1 with TRBJ2-1, with 8 positions matching TRBD2. J lost 7 bases, V lost 1 base, and 9 bases had no gene match. CDR3 length: 15 amino acids. Germline V lookup: CDR1 DFQATT, CDR2 SNEGSKA (reference sequence). CDR3 in amino acids: CSARGLFQRGNEQFF. CDR3 DNA: TGCAGTGCTAGAGGGCTATTTCAGCGGGGGAATGAGCAGTTCTTC.

The genes are TRBV4-2 and TRBJ2-7; 13 nucleotides line up with TRBD2. Looked up from germline, CDR1 is LGHNA and CDR2 is YNFKEQ. With 4 bases clipped from V and 4 bases from J, the junction kept 4 bases outside the gene matches. The CDR3 is made up of 15 amino acids. The DNA for the CDR3 is TGTGCCAGCAGCCGCGGGACTAGCGGGATATACGAGCAGTACTTC. Protein sequence: CASSRGTSGIYEQYF.

Only a few counts were recorded for this clonotype. The rearrangement uses TRBV7-6 and TRBJ2-1; no clear D. The CDR3 is 16 residues long. V gave up 2 bases and J gave up 8 bases, with 19 bases separating them. The germline V gene encodes CDR1 SGHVS and CDR2 FNYEAQ. CDR3 residues: CASSLNWENRHDEQFF. DNA for the CDR3: TGTGCCAGCAGCTTAAATTGGGAAAACCGCCACGATGAGCAGTTCTTC.

The CDR3 DNA is TGCGCCAGCAGCCAAGTCGGACAGGGACGATTCGACGCCGGGGAGCTGTTTTTT. This encodes CASSQVGQGRFDAGELFF. V and J are TRBV4-3 and TRBJ2-2; 8 bases line up with TRBD1. This CDR3 has 18 residues. V was pared by 1 base and J by 6 bases, with 13 bases of the junction left unmatched. CDR1 is LGHNA and CDR2 is YSLEER in the germline V gene.

The chain is built from TRBV30 and TRBJ2-5; 7 bases align to TRBD1. V lost 3 bases and J lost 4; bases outside the gene matches: 8. Germline loops: CDR1 GTSNPN, CDR2 SVGIG (reference sequence). The CDR3 extends over 14 amino acids. The CDR3 here is CAWRVKGARETQYF. The CDR3 nucleotides are TGTGCCTGGAGGGTAAAGGGGGCACGAGAGACCCAGTACTTC.